Sequencing of this T cell receptor beta chain was carried out in a study of T cells after yellow fever vaccination. Universal primer sites and UMIs were introduced during 5'RACE template-switching synthesis of TCR cDNA. Via MiXCR, TCRdb re-called the 5' RACE reads, giving one row per CDR3 protein. The profile shows around 300,000 distinct CDR3 sequences, roughly 4.3% of them singletons. The sequence came from a man aged 18 to 30 who received the YFV17D yellow fever vaccine. Sample: PBMCs, taken 5 days after the yellow fever booster vaccination.

CDR3 sequence (DNA): TGCGCCAGCAGCCAAGAAGCCAGAGAGACCCAGTACTTC. Its protein is CASSQEARETQYF. The rearrangement uses TRBV4-3 and TRBJ2-5; no clear D gene. The CDR3 sequence is 13 residues long. The germline V gene encodes CDR1 LGHNA and CDR2 YSLEER. Deletions cut 0 bases from V and 4 bases from J, with 6 bases between.